The entry below describes one TCR beta chain. Per the authors' pipeline: Scientists estimated how many nucleated cells there were by amplifying reference gene primers. Repertoires were generated with immunoSEQ multiplex PCR, while TCRdb's copy carries only in-frame clones and drops some. That table furnishes V, J and clone size, whereas the DNA furnished D and trimming. This table has hundreds of thousands of clones, around 90% appearing once. The record originates from a study of blood T cell repertoires in COVID-19. The overall study: Acute and convalescent COVID-19 specimens originated in the United States, Italy and Spain. From T cells, B-cell-depleted T cells, or PBMCs came the material, which was cDNA or gDNA.

With 0 bases clipped from V and 0 bases from J, the junction kept 2 bases outside the gene matches. CDR1 KGHSY and CDR2 FQNENV come from the germline V gene. CDR3 length: 16 residues. Input material: peripheral blood. This sequence was found in a man aged 18 to 30 with active or convalescent COVID-19. This rearrangement joins TRBV16 to TRBJ2-3; 8 bases fit TRBD2. The DNA for the CDR3 is TGTGCCAGCAGCCAATCGGTAGCGGGAAGCACAGATACGCAGTATTTT. This translates into CASSQSVAGSTDTQYF.